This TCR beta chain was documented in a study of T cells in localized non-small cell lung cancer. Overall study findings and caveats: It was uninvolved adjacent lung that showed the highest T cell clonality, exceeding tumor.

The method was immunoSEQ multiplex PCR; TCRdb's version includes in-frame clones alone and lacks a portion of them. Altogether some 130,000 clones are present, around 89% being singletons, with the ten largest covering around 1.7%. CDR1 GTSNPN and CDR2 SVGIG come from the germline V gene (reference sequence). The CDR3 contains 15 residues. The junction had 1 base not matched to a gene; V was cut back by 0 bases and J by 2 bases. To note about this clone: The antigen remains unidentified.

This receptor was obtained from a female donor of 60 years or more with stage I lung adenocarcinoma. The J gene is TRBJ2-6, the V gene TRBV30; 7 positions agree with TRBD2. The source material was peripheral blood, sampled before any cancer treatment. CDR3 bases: TGTGCCTGGAGTGTACGGGGGGCTGGGGCCAACGTCCTGACTTTC. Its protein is CAWSVRGAGANVLTF.